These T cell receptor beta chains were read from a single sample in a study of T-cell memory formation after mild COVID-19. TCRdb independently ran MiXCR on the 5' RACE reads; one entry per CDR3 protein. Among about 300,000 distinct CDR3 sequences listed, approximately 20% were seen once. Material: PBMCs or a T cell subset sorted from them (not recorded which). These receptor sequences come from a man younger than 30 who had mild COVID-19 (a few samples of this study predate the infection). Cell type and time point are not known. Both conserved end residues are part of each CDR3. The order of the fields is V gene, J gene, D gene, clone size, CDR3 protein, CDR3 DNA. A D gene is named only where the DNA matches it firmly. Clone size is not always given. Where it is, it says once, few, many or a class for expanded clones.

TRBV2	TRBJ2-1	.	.	CASGWDGPSYNEQFF	TGTGCCAGCGGTTGGGACGGCCCCTCCTACAATGAGCAGTTCTTC
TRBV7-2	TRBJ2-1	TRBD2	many	CASSFGLAARNEQFF	TGTGCCAGCAGCTTCGGCCTAGCGGCGCGCAATGAGCAGTTCTTC
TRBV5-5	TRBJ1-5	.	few	CASSLWDGGIQPQHF	TGTGCCAGCAGCTTGTGGGATGGGGGGATTCAGCCCCAGCATTTT
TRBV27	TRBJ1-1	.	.	CASSFLPGGTEAFF	TGTGCCAGCAGTTTCCTTCCCGGAGGGACTGAAGCTTTCTTT
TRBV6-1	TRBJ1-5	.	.	CASRESRGIGQPQHF	TGTGCCAGCAGGGAGAGCAGGGGAATTGGTCAGCCCCAGCATTTT
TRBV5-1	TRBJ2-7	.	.	CASSLPGEYEQYF	TGCGCCAGCAGCTTGCCGGGGGAGTACGAGCAGTACTTC
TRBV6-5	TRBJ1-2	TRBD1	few	CASKTKTGTNYGYTF	TGTGCCAGCAAAACAAAGACAGGGACTAACTATGGCTACACCTTC
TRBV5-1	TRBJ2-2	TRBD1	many	CASSLAGTDTGELFF	TGCGCCAGCAGCTTGGCCGGGACAGACACCGGGGAGCTGTTTTTT
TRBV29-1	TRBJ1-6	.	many	CSVELDSNSPLHF	TGCAGCGTTGAATTGGACAGTAATTCACCCCTCCACTTT
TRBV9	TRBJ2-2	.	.	CASSGQGYAGELFF	TGTGCCAGCAGCGGGCAGGGGTATGCCGGGGAGCTGTTTTTT
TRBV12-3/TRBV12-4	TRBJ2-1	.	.	CTSKGGPSSYNEQFF	TGTACCAGCAAGGGTGGACCCAGCTCCTACAATGAGCAGTTCTTC
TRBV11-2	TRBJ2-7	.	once	CASSRAASYEQYF	TGTGCCAGCAGCCGGGCCGCTTCCTACGAGCAGTACTTC
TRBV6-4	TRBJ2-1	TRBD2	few	CASSGSGGSYNEQFF	TGTGCCAGCAGTGGGTCGGGGGGCTCCTACAATGAGCAGTTCTTC
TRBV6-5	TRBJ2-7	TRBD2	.	CASSRSSGGSYEQYF	TGTGCCAGCAGCCGCTCTAGCGGGGGCTCCTACGAGCAGTACTTC
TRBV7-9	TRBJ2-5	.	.	CASSPTLGRTQYF	TGTGCCAGCAGCCCGACGCTAGGGAGGACCCAGTACTTC
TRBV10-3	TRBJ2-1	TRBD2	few	CAISGLAGNEQFF	TGTGCCATCTCGGGACTAGCGGGCAATGAGCAGTTCTTC
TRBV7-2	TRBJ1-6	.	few	CASSFPPYSPLHF	TGTGCCAGCAGCTTTCCCCCGTATTCACCCCTCCACTTT
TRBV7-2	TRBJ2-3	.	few	CASSLGARVTDTQYF	TGTGCCAGCAGCTTAGGGGCTCGAGTCACAGATACGCAGTATTTT
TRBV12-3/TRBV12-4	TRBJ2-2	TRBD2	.	CASSSAGGLNTGELFF	TGTGCCAGCAGTTCAGCGGGGGGGTTGAACACCGGGGAGCTGTTTTTT
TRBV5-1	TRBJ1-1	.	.	CASSLFRENTEAFF	TGCGCCAGCAGCCTGTTCAGAGAGAACACTGAAGCTTTCTTT
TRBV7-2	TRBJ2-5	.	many	CASSLDVAAETQYF	TGTGCCAGCAGCTTAGACGTTGCGGCAGAGACCCAGTACTTC
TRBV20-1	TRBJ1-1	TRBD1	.	CSALGQGRRGTEAFF	TGCAGTGCTCTCGGACAGGGGAGGAGGGGAACTGAAGCTTTCTTT
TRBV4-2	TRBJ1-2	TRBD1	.	CASSQTLGGTVNYGYTF	TGTGCCAGCAGCCAAACCCTAGGGGGCACTGTTAACTATGGCTACACCTTC
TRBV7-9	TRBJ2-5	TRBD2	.	CASSLARPSGVVETQYF	TGTGCCAGCAGCTTAGCGCGCCCCAGCGGGGTGGTCGAGACCCAGTACTTC
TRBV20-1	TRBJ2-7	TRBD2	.	CSAREPSWRGTYEQYF	TGCAGTGCTAGAGAACCGTCTTGGCGGGGGACCTACGAGCAGTACTTC
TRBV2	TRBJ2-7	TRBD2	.	CASSENSGAKYEQYF	TGTGCCAGCAGTGAGAATAGCGGGGCAAAATACGAGCAGTACTTC
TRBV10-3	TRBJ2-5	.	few	CAISARTEETQYF	TGTGCCATCAGCGCCCGGACGGAAGAGACCCAGTACTTC
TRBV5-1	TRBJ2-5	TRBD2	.	CASSRAGGLQETQYF	TGCGCCAGCAGCCGAGCGGGGGGGCTTCAAGAGACCCAGTACTTC
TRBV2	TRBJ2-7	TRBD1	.	CASSSGTGVPYEQYF	TGTGCCAGCAGTTCCGGGACAGGGGTCCCCTACGAGCAGTACTTC
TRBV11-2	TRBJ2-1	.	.	CASITTGNSYNEQFF	TGTGCCAGCATCACGACGGGAAACTCCTACAATGAGCAGTTCTTC
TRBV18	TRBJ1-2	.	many	CARGQKAYGYTF	TGTGCCAGAGGACAGAAGGCTTATGGCTACACCTTC
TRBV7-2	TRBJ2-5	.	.	CASSYSGGALAETQYF	TGTGCCAGCAGCTATAGCGGAGGGGCCCTGGCAGAGACCCAGTACTTC
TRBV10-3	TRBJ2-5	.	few	CAISESGVAETQYF	TGTGCCATCAGTGAGTCGGGGGTCGCGGAGACCCAGTACTTC
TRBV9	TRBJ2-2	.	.	CASSVVSGTGELFF	TGTGCCAGCAGCGTAGTTTCAGGGACCGGGGAGCTGTTTTTT
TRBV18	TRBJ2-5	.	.	CASSPPTALGQGRGETQYF	TGTGCCAGCTCACCTCCGACGGCTTTGGGGCAGGGGAGAGGAGAGACCCAGTACTTC
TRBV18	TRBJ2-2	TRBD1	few	CASSPGTGGVGGELFF	TGTGCCAGCTCACCCGGGACAGGGGGCGTCGGCGGGGAGCTGTTTTTT
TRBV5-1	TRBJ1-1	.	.	CASSFTVGSFGAFF	TGCGCCAGCAGCTTTACTGTGGGTTCCTTTGGAGCTTTCTTT
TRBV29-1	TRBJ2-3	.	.	CSVTGRMGDTQYF	TGCAGCGTTACAGGGAGAATGGGAGATACGCAGTATTTT
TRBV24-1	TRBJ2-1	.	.	CATSSVGLRSYNEQFF	TGTGCCACCAGTTCCGTGGGCCTCCGCTCCTACAATGAGCAGTTCTTC
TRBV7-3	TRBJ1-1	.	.	CASSLRGGATGRNTEAFF	TGTGCCAGCAGCTTACGTGGGGGCGCAACAGGGAGGAACACTGAAGCTTTCTTT
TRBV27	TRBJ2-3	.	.	CASTTRSDTQYF	TGTGCCAGCACTACTCGTTCGGATACGCAGTATTTT
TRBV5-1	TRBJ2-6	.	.	CASSLAPGRRSGANVLTF	TGCGCCAGCAGCTTGGCCCCCGGGCGCCGCTCTGGGGCCAACGTCCTGACTTTC
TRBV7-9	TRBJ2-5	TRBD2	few	CASSASGGQETQYF	TGTGCCAGCAGCGCAAGCGGGGGGCAGGAGACCCAGTACTTC
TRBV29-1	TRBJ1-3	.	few	CSVEGRNTIYF	TGCAGCGTTGAAGGACGGAACACCATATATTTT
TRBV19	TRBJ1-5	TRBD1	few	CASRPGTGAPEPQHF	TGTGCCAGTAGACCCGGGACAGGCGCTCCAGAGCCCCAGCATTTT
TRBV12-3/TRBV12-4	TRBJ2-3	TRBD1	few	CASRPTGARTDTQYF	TGTGCCAGCAGGCCAACAGGGGCCCGCACAGATACGCAGTATTTT
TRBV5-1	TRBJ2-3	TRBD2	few	CASSLGVSGGSTDTQYF	TGCGCCAGCAGCTTGGGAGTTAGCGGGGGGAGCACAGATACGCAGTATTTT
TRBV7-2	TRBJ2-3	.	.	CASSSLGGDTDTQYF	TGTGCCAGCAGTAGTTTAGGAGGGGACACAGATACGCAGTATTTT
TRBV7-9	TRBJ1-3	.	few	CASSTQGAIYF	TGTGCCAGCAGCACACAGGGCGCCATATATTTT
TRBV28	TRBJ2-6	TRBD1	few	CATQGDRAGANVLTF	TGTGCCACCCAGGGGGATAGGGCTGGGGCCAACGTCCTGACTTTC
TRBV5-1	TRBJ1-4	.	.	CASSLDGGRGEKLFF	TGCGCCAGCAGCTTGGACGGGGGCCGGGGTGAAAAACTGTTTTTT
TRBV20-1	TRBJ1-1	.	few	CSAPRAGKAEAFF	TGCAGTGCTCCCAGAGCAGGGAAGGCTGAAGCTTTCTTT
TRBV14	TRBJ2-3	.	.	CASSPGHGRTQYF	TGTGCCAGCAGCCCCGGGCACGGCCGAACGCAGTATTTT